A selection of T cell receptor beta chains follows, all from one sample in a study of cytomegalovirus exposure and HLA in healthy donors. The assay was immunoSEQ multiplex PCR, and TCRdb's table has in-frame clones only and misses some. The sample has a few hundred thousand clones, around 86% seen once. The specimen sequenced was PBMCs. The source of these receptors is a woman in her late teens or twenties in good health and CMV-seronegative. Each CDR3 is given with its conserved first and last residue. A D gene is named only where the DNA matches it firmly. Clone size is given for some rows only: seen once, a few or many times, or a class if the clone is expanded.

j_call: TRBJ2-3; d_call: TRBD1; clone_size: .; v_call: TRBV29-1; cdr3_nt: TGCAGCGTCGGGACAGGGGCCACAGATACGCAGTATTTT; cdr3_aa: CSVGTGATDTQYF
j_call: TRBJ2-7; d_call: TRBD2; clone_size: .; v_call: TRBV10-3; cdr3_nt: TGTGCCATCAGTACAGGGACTAGCGGTAACTACGAGCAGTACTTC; cdr3_aa: CAISTGTSGNYEQYF
j_call: TRBJ2-1; d_call: TRBD2; clone_size: .; v_call: TRBV4-2; cdr3_nt: TGTGCCAGTTGTAGCGGGAGCTCCTACAATGAGCAGTTCTTC; cdr3_aa: CASCSGSSYNEQFF
j_call: TRBJ2-7; d_call: .; clone_size: .; v_call: TRBV5-1; cdr3_nt: TGCGCCAGCAGCTTCCAGGGCTACGAGCAGTACTTC; cdr3_aa: CASSFQGYEQYF
j_call: TRBJ1-2; d_call: .; clone_size: .; v_call: TRBV18; cdr3_nt: TGTGCCAGCTCCCCTGGACAGACCTACACCTTC; cdr3_aa: CASSPGQTYTF
j_call: TRBJ1-1; d_call: .; clone_size: .; v_call: TRBV6-5; cdr3_nt: TGTGCCAGCAGTTACAGCGGTGCTGAAGCTTTCTTT; cdr3_aa: CASSYSGAEAFF
j_call: TRBJ1-1; d_call: .; clone_size: .; v_call: TRBV19; cdr3_nt: TGTGCCAGTACCTCAGTATGGGCGGGGGGGAAAGAAGCTTTCTTT; cdr3_aa: CASTSVWAGGKEAFF
j_call: TRBJ2-5; d_call: .; clone_size: .; v_call: TRBV5-1; cdr3_nt: TGCGCCAGCAGCTTGGCCAAACAGGGATACCAAGAGACCCAGTACTTC; cdr3_aa: CASSLAKQGYQETQYF
j_call: TRBJ2-3; d_call: .; clone_size: .; v_call: TRBV28; cdr3_nt: TGTGCCAGCGTTGAGGGTGGAGATACGCAGTATTTT; cdr3_aa: CASVEGGDTQYF
j_call: TRBJ2-7; d_call: TRBD2; clone_size: .; v_call: TRBV27; cdr3_nt: TGTGCCAGCAGTCCAAGAGCGGGAGTTCGCTACGAGCAGTACTTC; cdr3_aa: CASSPRAGVRYEQYF
j_call: TRBJ2-2; d_call: .; clone_size: .; v_call: TRBV7-6; cdr3_nt: TGTGCCAGCAGCTTACAGGGCGTATCGAACACCGGGGAGCTGTTTTTT; cdr3_aa: CASSLQGVSNTGELFF
j_call: TRBJ2-1; d_call: .; clone_size: .; v_call: TRBV4-2; cdr3_nt: TGTGCCAGCAGCCAAGCCGGGACACTCAATGAGCAGTTCTTC; cdr3_aa: CASSQAGTLNEQFF
j_call: TRBJ2-1; d_call: .; clone_size: .; v_call: TRBV9; cdr3_nt: TGTGCCAGCAGCGTAGATCTGGAGAGCTCCTACAATGAGCAGTTCTTC; cdr3_aa: CASSVDLESSYNEQFF
j_call: TRBJ2-2; d_call: .; clone_size: few; v_call: TRBV5-1; cdr3_nt: TGCGCCAGCAGCTCGCGGGTCCCCGGGGAGCTGTTTTTT; cdr3_aa: CASSSRVPGELFF
j_call: TRBJ1-4; d_call: .; clone_size: .; v_call: TRBV7-9; cdr3_nt: TGTGCCAGCAGCCCGCTTGGGGGGGCAGGCCAAAAACTGTTTTTT; cdr3_aa: CASSPLGGAGQKLFF
j_call: TRBJ2-7; d_call: .; clone_size: .; v_call: TRBV7-8; cdr3_nt: TGTGCCAGCAGCCCCCGTCGGGAGATAAACTACGAGCAGTACTTC; cdr3_aa: CASSPRREINYEQYF
j_call: TRBJ2-3; d_call: TRBD2; clone_size: .; v_call: TRBV9; cdr3_nt: TGTGCCAGCAGCGTAGGACTAGCGGTCACAGATACGCAGTATTTT; cdr3_aa: CASSVGLAVTDTQYF
j_call: TRBJ2-5; d_call: .; clone_size: .; v_call: TRBV7-3; cdr3_nt: TGTGCCAGCAGCTTAACAGGGGGAGAGACCCAGTACTTC; cdr3_aa: CASSLTGGETQYF
j_call: TRBJ2-4; d_call: TRBD2; clone_size: .; v_call: TRBV19; cdr3_nt: TGTGCCAGTAGTATGTCCCAAGCGGGAGCTAACATTCAGTACTTC; cdr3_aa: CASSMSQAGANIQYF
j_call: TRBJ2-5; d_call: TRBD2; clone_size: .; v_call: TRBV27; cdr3_nt: TGTGCCACCTCCTTTAGCGGGACACAAGAGACCCAGTACTTC; cdr3_aa: CATSFSGTQETQYF
j_call: TRBJ2-7; d_call: TRBD2; clone_size: .; v_call: TRBV5-4; cdr3_nt: TGTGCCAGCAGACCAGGACTAGCGGGAGATCTCTACGAGCAGTACTTC; cdr3_aa: CASRPGLAGDLYEQYF
j_call: TRBJ2-1; d_call: TRBD2; clone_size: .; v_call: TRBV11-2; cdr3_nt: TGTGCCAGCAGCTTTTGGGCGGGAGAGGGCTACAATGAGCAGTTCTTC; cdr3_aa: CASSFWAGEGYNEQFF
j_call: TRBJ2-5; d_call: .; clone_size: .; v_call: TRBV27; cdr3_nt: TGTGCCAGCTCCTTGGGCAGGGGATATGGAGAGACCCAGTACTTC; cdr3_aa: CASSLGRGYGETQYF
j_call: TRBJ1-2; d_call: TRBD1; clone_size: .; v_call: TRBV15; cdr3_nt: TGTGCCACCAGCAGAGGGGGACAGGGCACTTATGGCTACACCTTC; cdr3_aa: CATSRGGQGTYGYTF
j_call: TRBJ2-2; d_call: TRBD1; clone_size: .; v_call: TRBV7-9; cdr3_nt: TGTGCCAGCAGCCGCGGACAGGGGATAACCGGGGAGCTGTTTTTT; cdr3_aa: CASSRGQGITGELFF
j_call: TRBJ2-5; d_call: .; clone_size: .; v_call: TRBV9; cdr3_nt: TGTGCCAGCAGCGTAGTGGGGCAAACAGGTCAAGAGACCCAGTACTTC; cdr3_aa: CASSVVGQTGQETQYF
j_call: TRBJ2-7; d_call: TRBD2; clone_size: few; v_call: TRBV6-5; cdr3_nt: TGTGCCAGCAGTTACGGCGGGAGTGGGTACGAGCAGTACTTC; cdr3_aa: CASSYGGSGYEQYF
j_call: TRBJ1-4; d_call: TRBD1; clone_size: .; v_call: TRBV9; cdr3_nt: TGTGCCAGCAGTATCCCGAAAACAGGGGGTGATGAAAAACTGTTTTTT; cdr3_aa: CASSIPKTGGDEKLFF
j_call: TRBJ1-4; d_call: .; clone_size: .; v_call: TRBV7-2; cdr3_nt: TGTGCCAGCAGCTTATACCCAGGTTATGAAAAACTGTTTTTT; cdr3_aa: CASSLYPGYEKLFF
j_call: TRBJ2-7; d_call: .; clone_size: .; v_call: TRBV27; cdr3_nt: TGTGCCAGCAGCCTGAAACAATACGAGCAGTACTTC; cdr3_aa: CASSLKQYEQYF
j_call: TRBJ2-1; d_call: .; clone_size: .; v_call: TRBV6-5; cdr3_nt: TGTGCCAGCAGTTACTCTGCGGGAACCTTCTACAATGAGCAGTTCTTC; cdr3_aa: CASSYSAGTFYNEQFF
j_call: TRBJ2-1; d_call: .; clone_size: .; v_call: TRBV28; cdr3_nt: TGTGCCAGCAGTTTAACGGACAATGAGCAGTTCTTC; cdr3_aa: CASSLTDNEQFF
j_call: TRBJ2-1; d_call: TRBD2; clone_size: .; v_call: TRBV7-2; cdr3_nt: TGTGCCAGCAGCTTGGGACTAGCGGGAGCCGATGAGCAGTTCTTC; cdr3_aa: CASSLGLAGADEQFF
j_call: TRBJ2-5; d_call: .; clone_size: .; v_call: TRBV7-3; cdr3_nt: TGTGCCAGCAGCCCCGGCCCTAGACAGCACTCAGGGACCCAGTACTTC; cdr3_aa: CASSPGPRQHSGTQYF
j_call: TRBJ1-2; d_call: .; clone_size: .; v_call: TRBV7-3; cdr3_nt: TGTGCCAGCAGCTTAGTGGCAGGGCAGGGCTACACCTTC; cdr3_aa: CASSLVAGQGYTF
j_call: TRBJ2-5; d_call: TRBD2; clone_size: once; v_call: TRBV5-1; cdr3_nt: TGCGCCAGCAGTCCCGGTGGGGGAGGGCAAGAGACCCAGTACTTC; cdr3_aa: CASSPGGGGQETQYF
j_call: TRBJ2-5; d_call: TRBD1; clone_size: .; v_call: TRBV27; cdr3_nt: TGTGCCAGCAGTTCCAGGACAGGGCTCCAAGAGACCCAGTACTTC; cdr3_aa: CASSSRTGLQETQYF
j_call: TRBJ1-5; d_call: TRBD1; clone_size: .; v_call: TRBV15; cdr3_nt: TGTGCCACCAGCGGTGGGACAGGGGAGAGTCAGCCCCAGCATTTT; cdr3_aa: CATSGGTGESQPQHF
j_call: TRBJ1-2; d_call: .; clone_size: .; v_call: TRBV27; cdr3_nt: TGTGCCAGCAGCGAGGGGGTTTTGGGTGGGTATGGCTACACCTTC; cdr3_aa: CASSEGVLGGYGYTF
j_call: TRBJ2-1; d_call: TRBD1; clone_size: .; v_call: TRBV7-2; cdr3_nt: TGTGCCAGCAGACCTAAAGGGGACAGGGCTTACAATGAGCAGTTCTTC; cdr3_aa: CASRPKGDRAYNEQFF
j_call: TRBJ2-7; d_call: TRBD1; clone_size: .; v_call: TRBV29-1; cdr3_nt: TGCAGCGCTGGTCCCGGGACAGGGCCCCTAGGCTACGAGCAGTACTTC; cdr3_aa: CSAGPGTGPLGYEQYF
j_call: TRBJ1-1; d_call: .; clone_size: .; v_call: TRBV2; cdr3_nt: TGTGCCAGCAGTGCGGGTGTAACTGAAGCTTTCTTT; cdr3_aa: CASSAGVTEAFF
j_call: TRBJ1-1; d_call: .; clone_size: .; v_call: TRBV6-5; cdr3_nt: TGTGCCAGCACACCTCCGGGGTTCACTGAAGCTTTCTTT; cdr3_aa: CASTPPGFTEAFF
j_call: TRBJ2-1; d_call: .; clone_size: once; v_call: TRBV13; cdr3_nt: TGTGCCAGCCGCCCTAGCTCCTACAATGAGCAGTTCTTC; cdr3_aa: CASRPSSYNEQFF
j_call: TRBJ1-2; d_call: TRBD1; clone_size: few; v_call: TRBV25-1; cdr3_nt: TGTGCCACCCGGACAGGGGGCGGCTACACCTTC; cdr3_aa: CATRTGGGYTF
j_call: TRBJ2-2; d_call: .; clone_size: once; v_call: TRBV5-1; cdr3_nt: TGCGCCAGCACCCGAACAGGCGCCGGGGAGCTGTTTTTT; cdr3_aa: CASTRTGAGELFF